These 25 T cell receptor beta chains came from one sample sequenced in a study of T cell responses to AZD1222 COVID-19 vaccine. The method was immunoSEQ multiplex PCR; TCRdb's version includes in-frame clones alone and lacks a portion of them. The sample shows some 100,000 clones, 88% of them seen only once. The sequenced sample was peripheral blood, obtained 28 days after the second AZD1222 dose. These receptors originate from an adult who received the AZD1222 COVID-19 vaccine.

This clone appeared once. The rearrangement joins TRBV7-2 to TRBJ2-7, with D possibly matching TRBD1 (5 bases). The V end was cut by 5 bases, the J end by 3 bases, with 11 bases between. Germline CDR1 SGHTA, CDR2 FQGNSA. The CDR3 extends over 13 amino acids. CDR3 DNA: TGTGCCAGCAGCCCTGGACACTACTACGAGCAGTACTTC. Encoded protein: CASSPGHYYEQYF.

The genes are TRBV6-2 or TRBV6-3 and TRBJ2-7; no definite D call. V was trimmed by 2 bases and J by 5 bases, leaving 4 bases between them. The CDR3 length is 11 residues. In germline, CDR1 is MNHEY, CDR2 SVGEGT. The CDR3: CASSYPDEQYF. The CDR3 DNA reads as TGTGCCAGCAGTTACCCCGACGAGCAGTACTTC.

The rearrangement uses TRBV30 and TRBJ2-5; D may be TRBD2 (6 bases). With 0 bases removed from V and 3 bases from J, the gap between germline ends came to 20 bases. Germline loops: CDR1 GTSNPN, CDR2 SVGIG (reference sequence). The CDR3 has 17 amino acids. The CDR3 reads CAWSVLSLGGAKETQYF. The CDR3 coding sequence is TGTGCCTGGAGTGTACTATCCCTGGGCGGGGCTAAAGAGACCCAGTACTTC.

This chain uses TRBV18 with TRBJ1-2; TRBD1 agrees at 8 bases. The CDR3 is made up of 15 amino acids. The trim removed 4 bases at V and 4 bases at J, leaving 8 bases unmatched. The germline gives CDR1 KGHSH, CDR2 LQKENI. The CDR3 sequence: CASSRTTGVGYGYTF. In nucleotides, the CDR3 is TGTGCCAGCTCACGAACGACAGGGGTGGGCTATGGCTACACCTTC.

This clone has just a few counts. The rearrangement uses TRBV19 and TRBJ1-1; D is ambiguous. Germline values: CDR1 LNHDA, CDR2 SQIVND (reference sequence). This CDR3 is 13 amino acids long. V gave up 7 bases and J gave up 2 bases, with 11 bases separating them. CDR3 DNA: TGTGCCAGTAAAACGAGGGCAAACACTGAAGCTTTCTTT. Translated, it gives CASKTRANTEAFF.

The chain is built from TRBV21-1 and TRBJ2-2; the D call in the table, TRBD1, was not verified against the DNA. TRBV21-1 is annotated as a pseudogene. The CDR3 loop spans 15 amino acids. CDR3 DNA: TGTGCCAGCAGCAAGACATTGACGGACACCGGGGAGCTGTTTTTT. Its protein product is CASSKTLTDTGELFF.

This sequence joins TRBV27 and TRBJ1-2; 11 bases fit TRBD1. The germline V gene has CDR1 MNHEY and CDR2 SMNVEV (reference sequence). CDR3 size: 16 residues. The trim removed 2 bases at V and 2 bases at J, leaving 4 bases unmatched. In nucleotides, the CDR3 is TGTGCCAGCAGTTTACGGGGGACAGGGGGAAACTATGGCTACACCTTC. Its protein is CASSLRGTGGNYGYTF.

V usage is TRBV27 and J usage is TRBJ1-2; 10 nucleotides agree with TRBD1. The germline V gene has CDR1 MNHEY and CDR2 SMNVEV (reference sequence). The CDR3 extends over 13 amino acids. Losses at the gene ends were 4 bases for V and 4 bases for J; bases not matched to a gene: 0. The CDR3 loop is CASSWTGGYGYTF. CDR3 bases: TGTGCCAGCAGTTGGACAGGGGGCTATGGCTACACCTTC.

This chain links TRBV11-3 with TRBJ1-1; 9 bases agree with TRBD1. J was trimmed by 0 bases and V by 5 bases; bases with no gene match: 13. From germline, CDR1 is SGHNT and CDR2 YENEEA. The CDR3 has 18 amino acids. CDR3 loop: CASSPPDRGYTLNTEAFF. DNA for the CDR3: TGTGCCAGCAGCCCCCCGGACAGGGGATACACCTTGAACACTGAAGCTTTCTTT.

The chain recombines TRBV5-1 with TRBJ2-1, with a tentative D call TRBD1 (5 bases). V was pared by 2 bases and J by 6 bases, with 9 bases between. Looked up from germline, CDR1 is SGHRS and CDR2 is YFSETQ. This CDR3 region has 13 residues. CDR3 region: CASSFLQVNEQFF. Written as DNA, the CDR3 is TGCGCCAGCAGCTTCCTACAGGTCAATGAGCAGTTCTTC.

The V gene is TRBV3-1 (or the pseudogene TRBV3-2), the J gene TRBJ2-2; the D is unclear. Trimming took 4 bases from V and 6 from J, leaving 9 bases between them. This CDR3 contains 13 residues. Germline V lookup: CDR1 LGHDT, CDR2 YNNKEL (reference sequence). CDR3 coding DNA: TGTGCCAGCAGCCGAATTGGGGCCGGGGAGCTGTTTTTT. The encoded protein is CASSRIGAGELFF.

This chain connects TRBV11-2 to TRBJ2-5; 9 nucleotides match TRBD1. V lost 7 bases and J lost 5; bases outside the gene matches: 8. CDR1 and CDR2 from the germline V gene are SGHAT and FQNNGV. The CDR3 is 14 residues long. The CDR3 protein is CASNPQGARETQYF. In DNA form, the CDR3 reads TGTGCCAGCAACCCACAGGGGGCCAGGGAGACCCAGTACTTC. Supplemented by reference TRBV11-2 and TRBJ2-5, the full variable domain reads EAGVAQSPRYKIIEKRQSVAFWCNPISGHATLYWYQQILGQGPKLLIQFQNNGVVDDSQLPKDRFSAERLKGVDSTLKIQPAKLEDSAVYLCASNPQGARETQYFGPGTRLLVL.

Notes on this clone: One end of the junction does not line up with germline, which may come from a read error. The chain carries TRBV28 and TRBJ2-7; TRBD2 matches 10 bases. Germline values: CDR1 MDHEN, CDR2 SYDVKM. CDR3 length: 15 residues. CDR3 in DNA: TGTGCCAGCAGGTCACCGGGACTAGCGCTCTACGGGCAGTACTTC. Its protein product is CASRSPGLALYGQYF.

This sequence joins TRBV28 and TRBJ2-5; 8 bases agree with TRBD2. The V segment lost 7 bases and the J segment 1 base; nucleotides outside the gene matches: 11. This CDR3 is 16 amino acids long. Germline CDR1 is MDHEN and CDR2 is SYDVKM. The CDR3 reads CASNNGILAVQETQYF. The CDR3 region has the DNA TGTGCCAGCAACAATGGCATACTAGCGGTCCAAGAGACCCAGTACTTC.

This rearrangement joins TRBV19 to TRBJ1-4, with D tentatively TRBD1 (5 bases). Germline CDR1 is LNHDA and CDR2 is SQIVND (reference sequence). The V end was cut by 5 bases, the J end by 8 bases, with 18 bases between. There are 15 residues in the CDR3. CDR3 in DNA: TGTGCCAGTAGTTTTTTGACAGTGAGGTCGGAAAAACTGTTTTTT. Translation: CASSFLTVRSEKLFF. Drawing the rest from reference TRBV19 and TRBJ1-4, the complete variable domain is DGGITQSPKYLFRKEGQNVTLSCEQNLNHDAMYWYRQDPGQGLRLIYYSQIVNDFQKGDIAEGYSVSREKKESFPLTVTSAQKNPTAFYLCASSFLTVRSEKLFFGSGTQLSVL.

V is TRBV3-1 (or the pseudogene TRBV3-2) and J is TRBJ2-1, with 12 bases matching TRBD2. The CDR3 spans 18 residues. V dropped 0 bases and J dropped 6; count of bases not matched to a gene: 9. Germline CDR1 LGHDT, CDR2 YNNKEL (reference sequence). The CDR3 is CASSQEPGLAGRTNEQFF. The CDR3 coding sequence is TGTGCCAGCAGCCAAGAGCCGGGACTAGCGGGCCGAACCAATGAGCAGTTCTTC.

CDR3 region: CASSQGDRGTDTQYF. In DNA, the CDR3 is TGTGCCAGCAGCCAAGGGGACAGGGGCACAGATACGCAGTATTTT. The chain employs TRBV3-1 (or the pseudogene TRBV3-2) and TRBJ2-3; 9 bases line up with TRBD1. CDR3 length: 15 amino acids. In germline, CDR1 is LGHDT, CDR2 YNNKEL (reference sequence). The J segment lost 1 base and the V segment lost 1 base, leaving 0 bases of the junction unmatched.

This chain joins TRBV12-5 and TRBJ2-3; D uncertain. CDR3 length: 11 amino acids. Per germline, CDR1 LGHNT and CDR2 FRNRAP. V was trimmed by 3 bases and J by 5 bases, leaving 3 bases between them. CDR3 coding DNA: TGTGCTAGTGGTTTAGTAGATACGCAGTATTTT. It codes for CASGLVDTQYF.

The rearrangement joins TRBV5-1 to TRBJ2-5; 10 bases agree with TRBD1. V lost 4 bases, J lost 1 base, and 4 bases stayed unmatched. The CDR3 is 15 residues long. CDR1 and CDR2 from the germline V gene are SGHRS and YFSETQ. CDR3 sequence reads: CASSGGQGPQETQYF. CDR3 sequence (DNA): TGCGCCAGCAGCGGGGGACAGGGGCCCCAAGAGACCCAGTACTTC.

The chain links TRBV5-1 to TRBJ2-1, with D tentatively TRBD1 or TRBD2 (5 bases each). CDR1 is SGHRS, CDR2 YFSETQ, per germline. Trimming left V 4 bases short and J 2 bases short, with 13 bases between. The CDR3 has 15 amino acids. Written as DNA, the CDR3 is TGCGCCAGCAGCCAGACCGGGACCCCCTACAATGAGCAGTTCTTC. It translates to CASSQTGTPYNEQFF.

The genes are TRBV30 and TRBJ1-2; D is undetermined. This CDR3 has 10 amino acids. Germline values: CDR1 GTSNPN, CDR2 SVGIG (reference sequence). V lost 4 bases and J 10 bases, leaving 10 bases between the germline ends. This CDR3 reads CAWTPGPYTF. CDR3 DNA: TGTGCCTGGACCCCGGGCCCCTACACCTTC. The entire variable domain, with the rest obtained from reference TRBV30 and TRBJ1-2, is as follows: SQTIHQWPATLVQPVGSPLSLECTVEGTSNPNLYWYRQAAGRGLQLLFYSVGIGQISSEVPQNLSASRPQDRQFILSSKKLLLSDSGFYLCAWTPGPYTFGSGTRLTVV.

CDR3 in DNA: TGTGCCAGCAGTTCCTTTTTGCGGGAGGGCCGTAAGTACGAGCAGTACTTC. Its translation is CASSSFLREGRKYEQYF. The chain couples TRBV6-2 or TRBV6-3 to TRBJ2-7; TRBD2 agrees at 9 bases. Germline V gene lookup returns CDR1 MNHEY and CDR2 SVGEGT. The CDR3 extends over 17 amino acids. Trimming took 4 bases from V and 4 from J; bases not matched to a gene: 14.

V and J are TRBV2 and TRBJ2-1, with a weak D call TRBD1 (8 bases). V was cut by 5 bases and J by 8 bases, with 22 bases left in between. The length of the CDR3 is 16 residues. From germline, CDR1 is SNHLY and CDR2 FYNNEI. In DNA, the CDR3 is TGTGCCAGCAGTTTCGGACAGGGACTATCGGGGGATGAGCAGTTCTTC. It encodes CASSFGQGLSGDEQFF.

This chain joins TRBV9 and TRBJ1-3; D is perhaps TRBD1 (5 bases). CDR1 and CDR2 (germline): SGDLS, YYNGEE. Trimming took off 2 bases at V and 1 base at J, with 16 bases between the two ends. The CDR3 consists of 17 residues. Written as DNA, the CDR3 is TGTGCCAGCAGCGTTTCACAAGGGGTCGGATCTGGAAACACCATATATTTT. Protein product: CASSVSQGVGSGNTIYF.

This clone was seen just once. The chain couples TRBV30 to TRBJ1-2, with D possibly matching TRBD1 (5 bases). Germline-derived CDR1 and CDR2 are GTSNPN and SVGIG (reference sequence). The CDR3 is 14 residues long. The CDR3 region is CAWGGVGGGYGYTF. CDR3 DNA sequence: TGTGCATGGGGGGGTGTAGGCGGCGGCTATGGCTACACCTTC.